This T cell receptor (beta chain) appears in the sequencing data of a study of regulatory T cells in long-lasting Graves disease (dated by TCRdb to 2020 to 2023). About the investigation overall: In the newly diagnosed Graves' disease group, patients had been taking antithyroid drugs for less than 3 months. Peripheral blood TCR sequencing and RNA sequencing compared persistent Graves' disease patients with newly diagnosed Graves' disease patients. The study took place in China and was registered as a clinical trial. A total of about 33 samples underwent TCR sequencing, from about 13 patients with persistent Graves' disease and approximately 20 patients with newly diagnosed Graves' disease. What the research found in general, with its limitations: Sequencing and analysis were restricted to the TCR beta chain. Because the primary lesion, thyroid tissue, could not be accessed, the study looked at peripheral blood alone. Persistent disease showed preferential use of TRBV28, TRBJ1-2 and TRBJ2-5, whereas newly diagnosed disease favored TRBV20-1 and TRBJ2-1. Compared with newly diagnosed patients, patients with persistent Graves' disease had lower TCR Shannon entropy and fewer highly expanded clones, which suggests clonal expansion. The authors noted that the small sample size was a limitation that may lower accuracy. Patients with persistent disease shared more public clonotypes (fewer than 3,000) than newly diagnosed patients did (around 930).

Trimming removed 1 base from V and 6 bases from J, leaving 17 bases between the germline ends. CDR1 is given as GTSNPN and CDR2 as SVGIG, both from the germline V gene (reference sequence). The CDR3 has 15 amino acids, counting the end cysteine and phenylalanine. Only the CDR3 DNA is retained, 45 bases long and in frame from the first base. Library generation was performed with multiplex PCR. Instrument on record: Illumina HiSeq 4000. CDR3 regions were amplified by Arm-PCR with iRepertoire HTBI primers to construct TCR beta libraries. Before sequencing, the PCR products underwent gel purification. Per the original workflow: Gene usage analysis of CDR3 amino acid clonotypes relied on the approximately 60 TRBV and 14 TRBJ segments identified across samples. Filtered high-quality paired reads were merged into contigs using COPE and FqMerger. BLAST was used to align contigs to IMGT TRBV, TRBD and TRBJ reference genes, with CDR3 defined following IMGT. Clonotypes above 0.1% frequency were classified as highly expanded clones. Shannon entropy was used to measure repertoire diversity, and the Gini coefficient was used to measure V-J evenness. Public clonotypes were defined as clonotypes shared by more than one individual. TCRdb cleaned the public reads at Q25 with fastp, built clones with MiXCR and kept in-frame beta chains. Under each unique CDR3 protein, matching rows form one entry showing the most common genes and DNA. For this entry, the V and J calls and clone size follow TCRdb and not the study's own pipeline. This sample is represented by approximately 560,000 distinct CDR3 sequences; more than 15% of them were singletons. The top ten clones comprise 12% of the sample.

Interpreted using the paper, the time point label stands for: newly diagnosed GD, antithyroid drugs for less than 3 months. For both TCR sequencing and RNA sequencing, RNA was extracted from PBMCs in TRIzol. The diagnosis of Graves' disease followed American Thyroid Association guidelines. Patients for the study were recruited at an endocrinology department in Xi'an, China. From each patient, approximately 10 milliliters of peripheral blood was collected into an EDTA anticoagulant tube. Ficoll Paque Plus density gradient separation was used to isolate PBMCs, and no further T cell sorting was performed. An Agilent 2100 Bioanalyzer and agarose gel were used to check RNA quality, and a NanoDrop 2000 was used to measure RNA concentration. This clonotype came up many times. The antigen it binds to is not known. Base qualities are not provided; no much larger clone lies one nucleotide away. This sample was also put to use in a study of T cells in Graves' hyperthyroidism and ophthalmopathy. From the second report: A patient counted as having stable Graves' hyperthyroidism if no progression to ophthalmopathy occurred over 18 months of follow-up. Hyperthyroidism patients were aged 18 to 65 years and newly diagnosed, with disease duration of less than 2 months. Patients with uncontrolled infections, other autoimmune diseases, pregnancy or lactation were excluded. Diagnoses relied on clinical symptoms, serum thyroxine and TRAb, thyroid ultrasound and orbital computed tomography. A first-round RT-PCR of the TCR CDR3 used the HTBI primer set with the Qiagen OneStep RT-PCR kit. Most expanded thyroid clonotypes (frequency above 0.001) were also found in blood, which suggests that blood repertoires may mirror thyroid immune responses. Ophthalmopathy was separated from stable hyperthyroidism by a 13 V-J signature model, with roughly 88% sensitivity and roughly 84% specificity obtained in cross-validation and 80%/75% obtained in testing. In validation, the model predicted progression to ophthalmopathy with 60% to 71% sensitivity and around 72% specificity, a median of approximately 6.7 months before onset. To identify distinguishing TCR V-J signatures, a discovery cohort of around 100 patients was used, comprising some 45 with Graves' ophthalmopathy and around 60 with stable Graves' hyperthyroidism. Prospective prediction of ophthalmopathy was tested in an independent validation cohort consisting of under 20 hyperthyroidism patients and approximately 16 patients who later progressed to ophthalmopathy. The 95 to 100 discovery patients were randomly split 7:3 into training and test sets. In about 6 Graves' hyperthyroidism patients, the study also compared T-cell repertoires from thyroid tissue with T-cell repertoires from blood. Once sampling was done, hyperthyroidism patients were given methimazole at a starting dose of 30 mg daily, whereas ophthalmopathy patients were given high-dose intravenous methylprednisolone. A second multiplex PCR round built the libraries, followed by size selection and purification. Libraries were sequenced paired-end with 100 bp reads on an Illumina HiSeq2000. SOAPnuke was used to process the raw data, removing reads that contained adapters or uncalled bases, had a mean Phred below 15, or lacked an exact match to the constant primer or identifier. COPE v1.2.5 was used to merge the high-quality paired reads, and each unique nucleotide sequence was defined as a clonotype. MiTCR v1.1 was used to align the clonotypes against IMGT TRBV, TRBD and TRBJ reference segments. The analysis included only V-J combinations with a frequency above 0.0001, which together covered 99.2% of the repertoires. A TCS score was defined as the ratio between F50 (clonal expansion) and ExV (chaos), using BLOSUM62-based TCRdist between CDR3 peptides within each V-J. Welch's t-statistics and random forest reduced fewer than 550 V-J features to 10 to 15, which were used in a naive Bayes classifier (R e1071). Sample size was not statistically predetermined, and blinding of investigators to group allocation was not performed. The paper reports TCR Vbeta CDR3 sequencing of approximately 140 peripheral blood samples: approximately 43 ophthalmopathy, roughly 80 hyperthyroidism and around 17 progressor patients.

The V and J genes are TRBV30 and TRBJ2-3; confidence is insufficient to name the D gene. Material: peripheral blood mononuclear cells (PBMCs), obtained at new diagnosis, from a patient treated with antithyroid drugs. The receptor was derived from a man between 18 and 29 years old with Graves disease. Donor details come from another sample of the same person, matched by shared clones. The DNA reads as follows: TGTGCCTGGAGTGGCCAGCAATTTCTTTCGGATACGCAGTATTTT. Its translation reads: CAWSGQQFLSDTQYF.